These 3 T cell receptor beta chains were all obtained from the same sample, sequenced in a study of response to subunit inactivated influenza vaccine. TCRdb itself ran the RT-PCR reads through MiXCR, one entry per CDR3 protein. The top ten hold approximately 13% of the sample, which has more than 450,000 distinct CDR3 sequences, 6.5% to 8% seen once. The source was PBMCs from blood, collected about 24 months after vaccination. The receptors stem from a man aged 45 to 70 who received an inactivated influenza vaccine.

This clonotype was seen ten or more times. The chain joins TRBV11-2 to TRBJ2-3; 8 positions match TRBD2. The CDR3 loop spans 18 amino acids. The trim removed 5 bases at V and 0 bases at J, leaving 13 bases unmatched. Germline CDR1 SGHAT, CDR2 FQNNGV. The CDR3: CASSQRSGGPSSTDTQYF. The CDR3 nucleotides are TGTGCCAGCAGCCAGAGGAGCGGGGGACCCTCTAGCACAGATACGCAGTATTTT.

This chain connects TRBV11-2 to TRBJ1-1; perhaps TRBD1 as D (5 bases). The V gene lost 0 bases and the J gene lost 3 bases, with 14 bases spanning the gap. This CDR3 has 16 residues. Germline loops: CDR1 SGHAT, CDR2 FQNNGV. The CDR3 region is CASSLDRWDWDTEAFF. CDR3 in DNA: TGTGCCAGCAGCTTAGATCGCTGGGACTGGGACACTGAAGCTTTCTTT.

This clonotype was recorded many times. V and J are TRBV6-2 or TRBV6-3 and TRBJ1-6; 7 nucleotides align to TRBD1. Germline values: CDR1 MNHEY, CDR2 SVGEGT. The CDR3 is 17 amino acids. J lost 5 bases, V lost 0 bases, and 7 bases had no gene match. This CDR3 reads CASSYSTSGQNNSPLHF. The CDR3 DNA reads TGTGCCAGCAGTTACTCAACATCGGGACAGAATAATTCACCCCTCCACTTT.